The text below deals with one T cell receptor (beta chain). The source of the sample is a study of T cell changes during pregnancy in multiple sclerosis. The germline gives CDR1 SNHLY, CDR2 FYNNEI. V trimming: 4 bases; J trimming: 1 base; junction bases outside the gene matches: 13. This CDR3 is built from 18 residues. Sequenced by immunoSEQ multiplex PCR; TCRdb stores in-frame clones only, minus some. The data contain some 60,000 clones, about 94% of them singletons. Sequenced here: CD4+ T cells from peripheral blood mononuclear cells, sampled before pregnancy. The source of this sequence is a female donor with multiple sclerosis, enrolled in a pregnancy study. The rearrangement uses TRBV2 and TRBJ2-4; 7 nucleotides agree with TRBD1. CDR3 region: CASSGPPTGDGAKNIQYF. In nucleotides, the CDR3 is TGTGCCAGCAGTGGGCCTCCTACAGGGGATGGGGCCAAAAACATTCAGTACTTC.